These 15 T cell receptor beta chains originate from one sample sequenced in a study of PD-L1 blockade in urothelial cancer. Indicated time point: pretreatment peripheral blood. The table came from immunoSEQ multiplex PCR; TCRdb's copy has only in-frame clones and leaves some out. The table includes around 71,000 clones, around 81% detected once. Sample: PBMCs, taken around atezolizumab (anti-PD-L1) treatment. These receptors all come from a man aged 35 to 55 with urothelial cancer.

V usage is TRBV2 and J usage is TRBJ2-3; D is possibly TRBD2 (6 bases). Per germline, CDR1 SNHLY and CDR2 FYNNEI. Trimming pared 8 bases from V and 2 bases from J, leaving 11 bases between. The length of the CDR3 is 13 residues. Here the CDR3 DNA reads TGTGCCAGCCGCGGGACTGACACAGATACGCAGTATTTT. It translates to CASRGTDTDTQYF.

The chain links TRBV5-1 to TRBJ2-7; TRBD1 might be the D (5 bases). V shed 0 bases and J shed 3 bases, with 13 bases lying between them. CDR1 is SGHRS, CDR2 YFSETQ, per germline. The CDR3 has 15 amino acids. The CDR3 is CASSLEGQPIYEQYF. CDR3 in DNA: TGCGCCAGCAGCTTGGAGGGGCAGCCTATCTACGAGCAGTACTTC.

This clone has a single count. The rearrangement uses TRBV18 and TRBJ1-4; 8 positions agree with TRBD1. V dropped 5 bases and J dropped 5; count of bases not matched to a gene: 7. Germline CDR1 reads KGHSH; CDR2 reads LQKENI. The CDR3 covers 15 residues. The CDR3 nucleotides are TGTGCCAGCTCAAAGACAGGGGACGGGAATGAAAAACTGTTTTTT. Its protein is CASSKTGDGNEKLFF.

V and J are TRBV7-9 and TRBJ1-2; 7 nucleotides align to TRBD1. Trimming removed 5 bases from V and 0 bases from J; junction bases left unmatched: 9. The CDR3 has 16 residues. Germline V gene sequence: CDR1 SEHNR, CDR2 FQNEAQ (reference sequence). Here the CDR3 DNA reads TGTGCCAGCAGCCGTGACTACAGGGGACCTAACTATGGCTACACCTTC. Translation: CASSRDYRGPNYGYTF.

This chain links TRBV4-1 with TRBJ2-2; weak D call: TRBD2 (6 bases). The CDR3 contains 16 residues. CDR1 is MGHRA, CDR2 YSYEKL, per germline. The V end lost 6 bases, the J end lost 4 bases, and 18 bases lay between the germline ends. As DNA, the CDR3 is TGCGCCAGCAGAGAGGTCGGACTACTCGGCACCGGGGAGCTGTTTTTT. This translates into CASREVGLLGTGELFF.

V is TRBV2 and J is TRBJ2-5; D not certain. V was trimmed by 2 bases and J by 4 bases, leaving 8 bases between them. The CDR3 runs 13 residues. Germline lookup yields CDR1 SNHLY and CDR2 FYNNEI. CDR3 loop: CASSEKQRETQYF. CDR3 DNA sequence: TGTGCCAGCAGTGAAAAACAACGAGAGACCCAGTACTTC.

V gene TRBV6-5 combines with J gene TRBJ1-1; D is perhaps TRBD1 (6 bases). Deletions cut 4 bases from V and 3 bases from J, with 12 bases between. The CDR3 extends over 14 amino acids. The germline V gene has CDR1 MNHEY and CDR2 SVGAGI. CDR3 sequence: CASSWRTGHTEAFF. DNA of the CDR3: TGTGCCAGCAGTTGGAGAACAGGGCACACTGAAGCTTTCTTT.

V gene TRBV28 combines with J gene TRBJ1-2, with TRBD1 matching 7 bases. The germline V gene encodes CDR1 MDHEN and CDR2 SYDVKM. The V gene end was trimmed by 5 bases and the J gene end by 8 bases; junction bases not matched to a gene: 5. The CDR3 spans 12 residues. CDR3 in amino acids: CASSRGQGGYTF. The CDR3 bases are TGTGCCAGCAGTAGGGGGCAGGGCGGCTACACCTTC.

This clone was counted a single time. This chain uses TRBV30 with TRBJ2-1; 7 bases are shared with TRBD2. Germline V gene lookup returns CDR1 GTSNPN and CDR2 SVGIG (reference sequence). The CDR3 runs to 16 residues. The junction had 11 bases not matched to a gene; V was cut back by 2 bases and J by 4 bases. CDR3 sequence (DNA): TGTGCCTGGAGTATCCCCGGGACTACCTTGTACAATGAGCAGTTCTTC. As protein: CAWSIPGTTLYNEQFF.

The rearrangement uses TRBV4-3 and TRBJ2-7; TRBD1 matches 8 bases. CDR3 length: 15 residues. Germline assignment: CDR1 LGHNA and CDR2 YSLEER. V shed 7 bases, J shed 6 bases, and the junction held 14 bases outside the gene matches. DNA for the CDR3: TGCGCCAGCACCAACGACAGGGGAAGAGCGTCCGAGCAGTACTTC. It translates to CASTNDRGRASEQYF.

This clone is a singleton in its sample. The chain recombines TRBV5-1 with TRBJ2-7, with 9 bases matching TRBD2. This CDR3 has 14 residues. Trimming took 4 bases from V and 5 from J; bases not matched to a gene: 7. CDR1 SGHRS and CDR2 YFSETQ come from the germline V gene. The CDR3 sequence: CASSAGTSMHEQYF. Here the CDR3 DNA reads TGCGCCAGCAGCGCAGGGACTAGCATGCACGAGCAGTACTTC. Looking up the rest from reference TRBV5-1 and TRBJ2-7 gives the full variable domain: KAGVTQTPRYLIKTRGQQVTLSCSPISGHRSVSWYQQTPGQGLQFLFEYFSETQRNKGNFPGRFSGRQFSNSRSEMNVSTLELGDSALYLCASSAGTSMHEQYFGPGTRLTVT.

The chain employs TRBV7-3 and TRBJ2-5, with D maybe TRBD2 (6 bases). This CDR3 contains 15 residues. The ends were cut back, 5 bases at V and 5 bases at J, with 18 bases in the middle. In germline, CDR1 is SGHTA, CDR2 FQGTGA. The CDR3 spells CASSVSGSKGETQYF. CDR3 nucleotides: TGTGCCAGCAGCGTTAGCGGCTCCAAAGGGGAGACCCAGTACTTC.

The chain carries TRBV12-5 and TRBJ1-1; 8 bases align to TRBD1. CDR3 length equals 15 residues. In germline, CDR1 is LGHNT, CDR2 FRNRAP. The V and J ends lost 3 bases and 1 base, in that order; junction bases with no gene match: 4. The chain's CDR3 is CASGFPGQGNTEAFF. The DNA of the CDR3 is TGTGCTAGTGGTTTTCCAGGACAGGGGAACACTGAAGCTTTCTTT.

The chain carries TRBV5-1 and TRBJ2-1; 9 nucleotides align to TRBD1. Germline loops: CDR1 SGHRS, CDR2 YFSETQ. V lost 4 bases, J lost 5 bases, and 4 bases stayed unmatched. This CDR3 is built from 14 residues. Here the CDR3 DNA reads TGCGCCAGCAGCCCCGGGACAGGGAACAATGAGCAGTTCTTC. It yields the protein CASSPGTGNNEQFF.

CDR3 sequence: CASSPGGLADLSYEQYF. The CDR3 region has the DNA TGTGCCAGCAGCCCCGGTGGGCTAGCGGACCTCTCCTACGAGCAGTACTTC. This rearrangement joins TRBV9 to TRBJ2-7; 7 positions match TRBD2. Germline lookup yields CDR1 SGDLS and CDR2 YYNGEE. The CDR3 contains 17 residues. V lost 4 bases and J lost 0; bases outside the gene matches: 13.